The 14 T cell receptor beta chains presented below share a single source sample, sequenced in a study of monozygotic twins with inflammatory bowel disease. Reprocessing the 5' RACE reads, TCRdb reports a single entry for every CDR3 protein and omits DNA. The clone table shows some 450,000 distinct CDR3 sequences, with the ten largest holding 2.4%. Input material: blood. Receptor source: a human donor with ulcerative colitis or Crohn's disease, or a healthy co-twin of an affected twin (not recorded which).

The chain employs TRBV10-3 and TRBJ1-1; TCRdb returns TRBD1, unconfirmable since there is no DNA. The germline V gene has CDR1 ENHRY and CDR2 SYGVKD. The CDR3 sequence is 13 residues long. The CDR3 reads CASNAFQGSEAFF.

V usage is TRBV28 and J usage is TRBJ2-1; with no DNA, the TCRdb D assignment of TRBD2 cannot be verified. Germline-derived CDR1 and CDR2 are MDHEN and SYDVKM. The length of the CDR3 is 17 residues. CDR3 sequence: CASSSPWTSGTPGEQFF.

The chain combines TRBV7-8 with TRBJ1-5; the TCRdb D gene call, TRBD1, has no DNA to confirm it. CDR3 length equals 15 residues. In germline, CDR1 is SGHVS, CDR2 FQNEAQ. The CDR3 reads CASSVRGQSNQPQHF.

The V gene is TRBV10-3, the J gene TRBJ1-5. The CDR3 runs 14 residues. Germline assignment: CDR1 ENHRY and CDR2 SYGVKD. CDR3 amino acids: CAISEAANNQPQHF.

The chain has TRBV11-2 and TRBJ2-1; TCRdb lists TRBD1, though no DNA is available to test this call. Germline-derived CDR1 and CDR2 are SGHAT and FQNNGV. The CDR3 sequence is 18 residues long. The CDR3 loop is CASSPGGGGLSSYNEQFF.

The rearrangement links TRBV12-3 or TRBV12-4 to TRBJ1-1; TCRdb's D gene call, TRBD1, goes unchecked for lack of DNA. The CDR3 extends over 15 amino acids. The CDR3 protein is CASSSTGATYTEAFF.

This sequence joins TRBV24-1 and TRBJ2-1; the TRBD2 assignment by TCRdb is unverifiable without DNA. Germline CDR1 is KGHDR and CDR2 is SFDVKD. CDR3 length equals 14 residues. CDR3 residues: CATSGVQEVDEQFF.

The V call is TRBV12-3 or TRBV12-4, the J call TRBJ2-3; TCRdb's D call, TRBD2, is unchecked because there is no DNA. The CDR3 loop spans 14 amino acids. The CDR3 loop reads CASNLAGGLGTQYF.

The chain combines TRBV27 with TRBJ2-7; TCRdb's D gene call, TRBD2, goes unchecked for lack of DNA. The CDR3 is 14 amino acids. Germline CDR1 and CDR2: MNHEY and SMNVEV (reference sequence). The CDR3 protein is CASSLGTSTYEQYF.

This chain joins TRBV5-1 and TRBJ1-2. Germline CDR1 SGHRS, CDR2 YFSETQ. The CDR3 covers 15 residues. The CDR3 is CASSLGGGLPGGYTF. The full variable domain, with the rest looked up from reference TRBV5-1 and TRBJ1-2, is KAGVTQTPRYLIKTRGQQVTLSCSPISGHRSVSWYQQTPGQGLQFLFEYFSETQRNKGNFPGRFSGRQFSNSRSEMNVSTLELGDSALYLCASSLGGGLPGGYTFGSGTRLTVV.

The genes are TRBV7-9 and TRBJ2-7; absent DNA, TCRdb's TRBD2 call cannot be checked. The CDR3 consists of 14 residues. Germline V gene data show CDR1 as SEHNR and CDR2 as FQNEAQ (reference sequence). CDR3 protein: CASSLGLAEYEQYF.

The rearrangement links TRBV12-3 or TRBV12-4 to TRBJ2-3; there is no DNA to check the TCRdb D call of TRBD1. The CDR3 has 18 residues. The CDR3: CASSSSGRIVRGTDTQYF.

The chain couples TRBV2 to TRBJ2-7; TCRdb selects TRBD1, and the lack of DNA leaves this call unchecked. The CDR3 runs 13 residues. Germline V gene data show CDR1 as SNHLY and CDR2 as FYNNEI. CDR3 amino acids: CASGRGRGYEQYF.

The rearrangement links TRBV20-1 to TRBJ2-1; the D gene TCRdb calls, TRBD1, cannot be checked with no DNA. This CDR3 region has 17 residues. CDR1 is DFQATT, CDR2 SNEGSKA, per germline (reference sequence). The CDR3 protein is CSAHTSGTGGSYNEQFF.